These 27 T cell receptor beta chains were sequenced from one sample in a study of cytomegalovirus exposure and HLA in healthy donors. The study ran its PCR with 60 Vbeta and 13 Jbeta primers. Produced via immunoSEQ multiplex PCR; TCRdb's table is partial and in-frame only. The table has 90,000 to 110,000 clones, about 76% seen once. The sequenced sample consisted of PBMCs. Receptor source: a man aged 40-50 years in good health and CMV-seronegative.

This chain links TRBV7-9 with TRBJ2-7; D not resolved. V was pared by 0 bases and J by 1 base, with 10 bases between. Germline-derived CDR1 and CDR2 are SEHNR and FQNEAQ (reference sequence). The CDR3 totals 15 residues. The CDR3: CASSLALGVSYEQYF. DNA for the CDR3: TGTGCCAGCAGCTTAGCTCTCGGAGTATCCTACGAGCAGTACTTC.

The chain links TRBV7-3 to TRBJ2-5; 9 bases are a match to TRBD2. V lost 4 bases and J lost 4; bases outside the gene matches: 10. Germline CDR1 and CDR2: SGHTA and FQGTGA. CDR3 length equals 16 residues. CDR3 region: CASSSGGGAIGETQYF. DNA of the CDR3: TGTGCCAGCAGCTCCGGCGGGGGGGCTATTGGAGAGACCCAGTACTTC.

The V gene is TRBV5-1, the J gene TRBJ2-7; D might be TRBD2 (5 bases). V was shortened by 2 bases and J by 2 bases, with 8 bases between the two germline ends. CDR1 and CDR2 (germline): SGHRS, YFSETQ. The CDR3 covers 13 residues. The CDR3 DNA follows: TGCGCCAGCAGCTTTGGGAGTGCCTACGAGCAGTACTTC. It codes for CASSFGSAYEQYF.

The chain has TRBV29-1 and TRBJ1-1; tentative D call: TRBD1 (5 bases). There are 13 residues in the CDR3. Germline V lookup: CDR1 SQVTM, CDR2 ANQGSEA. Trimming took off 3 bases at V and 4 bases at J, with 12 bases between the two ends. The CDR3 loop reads CSVEGTGGTEAFF. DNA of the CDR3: TGCAGCGTTGAGGGTACGGGGGGCACTGAAGCTTTCTTT.

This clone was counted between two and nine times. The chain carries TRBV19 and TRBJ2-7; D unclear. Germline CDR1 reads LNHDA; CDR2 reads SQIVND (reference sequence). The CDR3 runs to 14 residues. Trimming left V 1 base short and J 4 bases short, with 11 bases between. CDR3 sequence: CASSIGPGSYEQYF. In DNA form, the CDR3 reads TGTGCCAGTAGTATAGGTCCCGGGTCGTACGAGCAGTACTTC.

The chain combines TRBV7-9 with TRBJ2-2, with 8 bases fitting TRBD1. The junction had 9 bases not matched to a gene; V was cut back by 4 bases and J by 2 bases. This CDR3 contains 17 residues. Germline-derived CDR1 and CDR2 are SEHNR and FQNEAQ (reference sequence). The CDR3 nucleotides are TGTGCCAGCAGCTATTCTCAGGGGGCCCCCAACACCGGGGAGCTGTTTTTT. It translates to CASSYSQGAPNTGELFF.

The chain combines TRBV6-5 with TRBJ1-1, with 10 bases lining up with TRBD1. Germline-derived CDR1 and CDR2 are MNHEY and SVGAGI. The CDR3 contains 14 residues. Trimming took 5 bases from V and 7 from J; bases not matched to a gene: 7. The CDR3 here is CASSPGTGAIEAFF. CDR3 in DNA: TGTGCCAGCAGTCCGGGGACAGGGGCTATTGAAGCTTTCTTT.

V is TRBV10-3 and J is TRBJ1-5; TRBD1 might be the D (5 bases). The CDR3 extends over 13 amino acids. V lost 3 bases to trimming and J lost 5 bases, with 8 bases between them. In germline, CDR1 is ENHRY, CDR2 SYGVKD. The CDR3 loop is CAISDWGDQPQHF. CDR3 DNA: TGTGCCATCAGTGACTGGGGCGATCAGCCCCAGCATTTT.

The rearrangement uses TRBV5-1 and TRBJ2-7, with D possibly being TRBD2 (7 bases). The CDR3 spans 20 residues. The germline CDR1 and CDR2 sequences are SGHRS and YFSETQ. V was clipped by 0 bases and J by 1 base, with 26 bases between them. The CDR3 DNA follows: TGCGCCAGCAGCTTGGGTGTCTGGGACCTAGGGGGGGAGAGTTCCTACGAGCAGTACTTC. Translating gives CASSLGVWDLGGESSYEQYF.

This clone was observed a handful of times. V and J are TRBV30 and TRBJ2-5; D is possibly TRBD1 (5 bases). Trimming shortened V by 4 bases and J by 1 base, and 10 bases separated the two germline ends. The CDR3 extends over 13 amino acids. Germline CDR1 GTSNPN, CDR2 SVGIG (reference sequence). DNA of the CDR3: TGTGCCTGGAAAGGGCAGGGCCAAGAGACCCAGTACTTC. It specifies CAWKGQGQETQYF.

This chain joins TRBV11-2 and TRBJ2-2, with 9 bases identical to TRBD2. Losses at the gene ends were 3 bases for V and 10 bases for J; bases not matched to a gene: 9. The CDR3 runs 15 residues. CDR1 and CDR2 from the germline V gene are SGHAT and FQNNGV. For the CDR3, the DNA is TGTGCCAGCAGCTTTACCGGGACTAGCCCTCCGGAGCTGTTTTTT. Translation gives CASSFTGTSPPELFF.

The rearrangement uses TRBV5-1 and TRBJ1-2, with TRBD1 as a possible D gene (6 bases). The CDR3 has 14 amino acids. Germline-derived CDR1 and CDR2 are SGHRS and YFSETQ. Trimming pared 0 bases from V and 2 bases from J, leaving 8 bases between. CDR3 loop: CASSLGDRNYGYTF. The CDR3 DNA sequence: TGCGCCAGCAGCTTGGGCGACAGGAACTATGGCTACACCTTC.

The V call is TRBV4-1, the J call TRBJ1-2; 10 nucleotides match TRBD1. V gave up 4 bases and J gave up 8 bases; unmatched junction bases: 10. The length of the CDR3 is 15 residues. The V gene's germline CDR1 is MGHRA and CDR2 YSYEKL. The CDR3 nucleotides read TGCGCCAGCAGCCCGGCGGGACAGGGGCCCGGAGGCTACACCTTC. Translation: CASSPAGQGPGGYTF.

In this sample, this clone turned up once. CDR3 sequence reads: CASSLTGQSEQYF. The CDR3 coding sequence is TGTGCCAGCAGCCTGACAGGACAGAGCGAGCAGTACTTC. V is TRBV14 and J is TRBJ2-7; possibly TRBD1 for D (6 bases). Germline lookup yields CDR1 SGHDN and CDR2 FVKESK. The CDR3 loop spans 13 amino acids. With 4 bases removed from V and 6 bases from J, the gap between germline ends came to 13 bases.

CDR3 sequence: CASALGGGYTYEQYF. The CDR3 region has the DNA TGTGCCAGCGCCCTCGGGGGGGGCTATACCTACGAGCAGTACTTC. The J gene is TRBJ2-7, the V gene TRBV27; 8 nucleotides line up with TRBD2. Germline values: CDR1 MNHEY, CDR2 SMNVEV (reference sequence). This CDR3 region has 15 residues. V trimming: 8 bases; J trimming: 2 bases; junction bases outside the gene matches: 11.

The CDR3 reads CASSLRGQPQHF. The CDR3 DNA reads TGTGCCAGCAGTTTAAGGGGCCAGCCCCAGCATTTT. The V and J genes are TRBV28 and TRBJ1-5; D is possibly TRBD1 (5 bases). Germline CDR1 reads MDHEN; CDR2 reads SYDVKM. V was cut by 2 bases and J by 7 bases, with 6 bases left in between. The CDR3 has 12 residues.

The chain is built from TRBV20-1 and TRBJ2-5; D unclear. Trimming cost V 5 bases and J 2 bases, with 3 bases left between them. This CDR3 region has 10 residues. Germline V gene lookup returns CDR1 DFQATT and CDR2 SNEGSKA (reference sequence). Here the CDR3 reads CSASQETQYF. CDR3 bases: TGCAGTGCTTCTCAAGAGACCCAGTACTTC.

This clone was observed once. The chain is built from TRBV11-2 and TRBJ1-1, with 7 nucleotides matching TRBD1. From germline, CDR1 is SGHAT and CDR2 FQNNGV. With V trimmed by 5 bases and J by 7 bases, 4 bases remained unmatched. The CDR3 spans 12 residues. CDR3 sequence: CASSPRTGEAFF. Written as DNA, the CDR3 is TGTGCCAGCAGCCCTAGGACAGGTGAAGCTTTCTTT.

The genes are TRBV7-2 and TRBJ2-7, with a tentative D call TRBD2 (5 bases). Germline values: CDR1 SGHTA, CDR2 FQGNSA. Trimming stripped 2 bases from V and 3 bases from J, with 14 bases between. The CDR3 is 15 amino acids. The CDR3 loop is CASSLTGETNYEQYF. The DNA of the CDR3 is TGTGCCAGCAGCTTAACCGGGGAAACCAACTACGAGCAGTACTTC.

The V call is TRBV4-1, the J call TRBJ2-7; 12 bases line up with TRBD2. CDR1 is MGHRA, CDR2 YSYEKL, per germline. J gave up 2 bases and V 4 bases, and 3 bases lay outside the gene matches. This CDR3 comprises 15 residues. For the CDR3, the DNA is TGCGCCAGCAGCCTTCGACTAGCGGGGGCCTACGAGCAGTACTTC. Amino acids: CASSLRLAGAYEQYF.

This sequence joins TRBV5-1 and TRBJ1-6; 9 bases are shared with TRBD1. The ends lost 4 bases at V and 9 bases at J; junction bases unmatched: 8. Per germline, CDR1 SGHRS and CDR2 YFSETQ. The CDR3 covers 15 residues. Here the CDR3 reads CASSLPGQGSSPLHF. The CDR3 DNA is TGCGCCAGCAGCCTTCCGGGACAGGGTAGTTCACCCCTCCACTTT.

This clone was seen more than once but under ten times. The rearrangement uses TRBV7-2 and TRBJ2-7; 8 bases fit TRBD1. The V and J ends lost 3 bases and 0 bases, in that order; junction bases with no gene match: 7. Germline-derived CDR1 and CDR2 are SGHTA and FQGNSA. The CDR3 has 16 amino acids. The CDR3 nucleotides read TGTGCCAGCAGCTTTTCTGTGGGACAGGACTCCTACGAGCAGTACTTC. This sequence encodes CASSFSVGQDSYEQYF.

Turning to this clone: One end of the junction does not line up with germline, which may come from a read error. The CDR3 DNA follows: TGTGCTAGCAGCACCGGGACAGGGGGCGAGCAGTACTTC. Protein sequence: CASSTGTGGEQYF. The chain employs TRBV7-7 and TRBJ2-7; 11 bases align to TRBD1. From germline, CDR1 is SSHAT and CDR2 FNYEAQ (reference sequence). The CDR3 has 13 amino acids.

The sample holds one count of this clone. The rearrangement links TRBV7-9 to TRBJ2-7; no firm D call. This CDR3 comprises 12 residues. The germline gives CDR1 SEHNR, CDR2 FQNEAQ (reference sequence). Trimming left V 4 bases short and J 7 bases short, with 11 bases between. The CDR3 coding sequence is TGTGCCAGCAGCTCCTCGGTTTGTGAGCAGTACTTC. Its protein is CASSSSVCEQYF. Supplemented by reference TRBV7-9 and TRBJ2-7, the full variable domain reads DTGVSQNPRHKITKRGQNVTFRCDPISEHNRLYWYRQTLGQGPEFLTYFQNEAQLEKSRLLSDRFSAERPKGSFSTLEIQRTEQGDSAMYLCASSSSVCEQYFGPGTRLTVT.

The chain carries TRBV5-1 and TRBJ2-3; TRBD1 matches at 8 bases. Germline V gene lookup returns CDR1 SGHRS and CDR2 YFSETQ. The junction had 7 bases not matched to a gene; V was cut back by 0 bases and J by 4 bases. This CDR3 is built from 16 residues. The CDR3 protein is CASSLGQGAMSDTQYF. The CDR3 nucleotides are TGCGCCAGCAGCTTGGGGCAGGGGGCAATGTCAGATACGCAGTATTTT.

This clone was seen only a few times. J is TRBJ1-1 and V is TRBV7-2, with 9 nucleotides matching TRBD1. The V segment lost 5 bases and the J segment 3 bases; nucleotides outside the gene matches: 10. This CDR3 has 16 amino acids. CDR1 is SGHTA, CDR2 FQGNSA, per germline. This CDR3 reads CASSRPGQGVYTEAFF. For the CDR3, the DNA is TGTGCCAGCAGCCGACCGGGACAGGGAGTGTACACTGAAGCTTTCTTT. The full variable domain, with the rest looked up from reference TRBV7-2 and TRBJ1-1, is GAGVSQSPSNKVTEKGKDVELRCDPISGHTALYWYRQSLGQGLEFLIYFQGNSAPDKSGLPSDRFSAERTGGSVSTLTIQRTQQEDSAVYLCASSRPGQGVYTEAFFGQGTRLTVV.

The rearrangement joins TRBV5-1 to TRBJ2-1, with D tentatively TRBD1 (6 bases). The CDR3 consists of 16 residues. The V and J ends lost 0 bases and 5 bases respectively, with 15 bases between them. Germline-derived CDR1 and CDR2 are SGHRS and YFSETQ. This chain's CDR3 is CASSLEPGQTNNEQFF. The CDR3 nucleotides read TGCGCCAGCAGCTTGGAACCGGGACAAACTAACAATGAGCAGTTCTTC.